The present TCR beta chain was sequenced within a study of blood T cells in healthy people across ages. In its sample, this clonotype was seen a few times. The antigen remains unidentified. Sample-barcoded 5' priming and a J-beta primer mix drove a second PCR of roughly 6 to 12 cycles. TCRdb used MiXCR to reprocess the 5' RACE reads, holding one entry per CDR3 protein. The sample includes 600,000 to 1,000,000 distinct CDR3 sequences, roughly 25% seen only once; the top ten take 3% to 4.5%. The study drew donors from healthy Caucasian individuals in Russia aged 6 to 90. Study results and limitations: Older age coincided with a roughly linear decline in TCR beta diversity per million T cells.

The CDR3 length is 16 residues. V trimming: 5 bases; J trimming: 4 bases; junction bases outside the gene matches: 7. Germline assignment: CDR1 DFQATT and CDR2 SNEGSKA (reference sequence). These data also featured in a second study, about T cells of mothers and their children. This second report adds: Donation involved a few healthy Caucasian mothers and the six children that they had. Related and unrelated pairs show similar thymic shaping of TCR recombination output.

The V gene is TRBV20-1, the J gene TRBJ2-3, with 15 bases aligning to TRBD2. The sequenced sample was blood. This TCR was recovered from a boy aged 10-17 years in good health. CDR3 bases: TGCAGTGCTCTCGGGACTAGCGGGAGGATGTCAGATACGCAGTATTTT. Translation: CSALGTSGRMSDTQYF.